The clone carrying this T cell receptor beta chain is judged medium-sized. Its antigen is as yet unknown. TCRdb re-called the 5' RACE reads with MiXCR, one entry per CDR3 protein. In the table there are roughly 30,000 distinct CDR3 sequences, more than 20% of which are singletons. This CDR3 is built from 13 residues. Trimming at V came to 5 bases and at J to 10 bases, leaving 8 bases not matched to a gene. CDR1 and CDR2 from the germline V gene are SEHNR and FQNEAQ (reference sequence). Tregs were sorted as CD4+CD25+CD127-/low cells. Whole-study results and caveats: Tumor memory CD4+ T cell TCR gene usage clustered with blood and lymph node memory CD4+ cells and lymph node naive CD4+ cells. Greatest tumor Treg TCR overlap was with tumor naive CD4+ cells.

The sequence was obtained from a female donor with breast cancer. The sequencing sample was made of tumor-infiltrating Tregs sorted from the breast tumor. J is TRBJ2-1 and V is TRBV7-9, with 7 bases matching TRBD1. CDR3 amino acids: CASSPTTGNEQFF. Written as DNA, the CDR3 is TGTGCCAGCAGCCCCACGACAGGGAACGAGCAGTTCTTC. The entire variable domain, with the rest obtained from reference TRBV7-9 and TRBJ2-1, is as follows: DTGVSQNPRHKITKRGQNVTFRCDPISEHNRLYWYRQTLGQGPEFLTYFQNEAQLEKSRLLSDRFSAERPKGSFSTLEIQRTEQGDSAMYLCASSPTTGNEQFFGPGTRLTVL.